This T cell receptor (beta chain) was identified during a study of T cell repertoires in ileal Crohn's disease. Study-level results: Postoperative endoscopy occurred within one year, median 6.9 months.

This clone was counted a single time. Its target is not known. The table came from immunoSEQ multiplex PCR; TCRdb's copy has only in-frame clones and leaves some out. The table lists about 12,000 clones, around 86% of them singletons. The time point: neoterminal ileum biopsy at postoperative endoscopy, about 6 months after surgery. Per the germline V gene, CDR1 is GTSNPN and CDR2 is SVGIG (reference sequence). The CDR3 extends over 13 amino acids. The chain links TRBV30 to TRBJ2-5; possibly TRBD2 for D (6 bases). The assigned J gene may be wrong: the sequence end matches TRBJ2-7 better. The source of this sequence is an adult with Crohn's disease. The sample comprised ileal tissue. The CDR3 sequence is CAWARDSPYEQYF. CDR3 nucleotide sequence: TGTGCCTGGGCCCGGGACTCCCCCTACGAGCAGTACTTC.